This TCR beta chain was retrieved from a study of response to subunit inactivated influenza vaccine. The study's findings and limits: The study's authors posited that every seasonal influenza vaccination enlists few new T cells.

V shed 6 bases and J shed 0 bases, with 21 bases lying between them. There are 17 residues in the CDR3. Germline CDR1 reads SGHTA; CDR2 reads FQGNSA. TCRdb processed the RT-PCR reads anew with MiXCR; each CDR3 protein has one entry. The data hold about 520,000 distinct CDR3 sequences, with roughly 27% observed a single time. This clonotype was detected a few times. Its matching antigen is unknown. The rearrangement joins TRBV7-2 to TRBJ2-7; D uncertain. The source was CD4+ T cells sorted from PBMCs, collected around 5 days after vaccination. This sequence originates from a man aged 50-59 years who received an inactivated influenza vaccine. The CDR3 protein is CASSPRVGKLNSYEQYF. As DNA, the CDR3 is TGTGCCAGCAGTCCTAGGGTGGGCAAGCTGAACTCCTACGAGCAGTACTTC.